Listed below are T cell receptor beta chains from one sample, sequenced in a study of yellow fever vaccine responses in identical twins. Each CDR3 protein is one row after TCRdb ran MiXCR on the RT-PCR reads. There are around 6,600 distinct CDR3 sequences in the sample; about 86% occur only once, and less than 1.5% lies in the top ten. Sequencing used T cells from blood (PBMCs), unsorted or a sorted subset (not recorded which), obtained before or after yellow fever vaccination (not recorded which). The source of these receptors is a woman aged 18 to 35 who received the yellow fever vaccine. The CDR3 runs from the conserved cysteine through the conserved F or W. A D gene is named only where the DNA matches it firmly. The listing skips clone size in some rows; elsewhere it reads once, few, many or a size class.

clone_size	d_call	j_call	v_call	cdr3_aa
once	TRBD2	TRBJ2-1	TRBV14	CASSKATSGRTEQFF
-	TRBD2	TRBJ2-3	TRBV20-1	CSASLSGGVDTQYF
once	-	TRBJ2-2	TRBV5-5	CASSLWGPGELFF
once	TRBD2	TRBJ2-7	TRBV19	CASSTTSGVEQYF
few	-	TRBJ2-3	TRBV29-1	CSLGEGLQYF
few	-	TRBJ2-1	TRBV30	CAWTDYNEQFF
-	TRBD2	TRBJ2-7	TRBV30	CAWAGRDHEQYF
once	TRBD2	TRBJ2-3	TRBV18	CASSPIASGGFTDTQYF
-	TRBD1	TRBJ1-2	TRBV2	CASSETRDRGGYTF
-	-	TRBJ2-5	TRBV11-1	CASSFSWGETQYF
-	-	TRBJ1-1	TRBV7-9	CARRPRNTEAFF
-	-	TRBJ2-1	TRBV21-1	CASSKGGQGNNEQFF
-	TRBD1	TRBJ2-3	TRBV29-1	CSVTGGSTDTQYF
once	TRBD2	TRBJ2-1	TRBV4-1	CASSRGGIAGLGNEQFF
-	-	TRBJ2-7	TRBV11-3	CASSLVTAWVQYF
-	-	TRBJ2-1	TRBV11-3	CASSVRPGPYNEQFF
-	-	TRBJ2-7	TRBV11-2	CASSLVRPSTYEQYF
-	-	TRBJ2-6	TRBV28	CASSLPLGFLTF
-	-	TRBJ2-7	TRBV30	CACRRDLSYEQYF
-	-	TRBJ2-3	TRBV7-2	CASSLAGGTDTQYF
-	-	TRBJ2-3	TRBV11-2	CASSLVPEVPTQYF
-	-	TRBJ2-5	TRBV18	CASSPGTQETQYF
-	TRBD2	TRBJ2-7	TRBV20-1	CSATLAGYEQYF
few	-	TRBJ2-7	TRBV6-5	CASSYRIAQGVYEQYF
-	-	TRBJ2-3	TRBV28	CASNPRTEDTQYF
-	-	TRBJ1-2	TRBV4-1	CASSPLQAYGYTF
-	-	TRBJ2-3	TRBV19	CASMVVAGTDTQYF
large	TRBD1	TRBJ2-7	TRBV28	CATSGTVYEQYF
-	TRBD1	TRBJ1-1	TRBV23-1	CASIRTGGTEAFF
-	TRBD1	TRBJ2-3	TRBV4-2	CASSQRQGVGTDTQYF
-	-	TRBJ1-2	TRBV15	CATSRDGWTGYGYTF
few	-	TRBJ2-5	TRBV21-1	CASSKPSSPRVQYF
once	-	TRBJ2-2	TRBV12-3/TRBV12-4	CASSFSSGISGELFF
-	-	TRBJ2-6	TRBV4-1	CASSQERFSGANVLTF
-	-	TRBJ2-7	TRBV29-1	CSVPGLVHYEQYF
-	TRBD1	TRBJ2-5	TRBV24-1	CATSDSRQGAETQYF
few	-	TRBJ2-7	TRBV7-9	CASSLREAGEQYF
-	TRBD2	TRBJ2-1	TRBV5-1	CAGAPGLAPSSYNEQFF
-	-	TRBJ2-1	TRBV19	CASSIPQGRHNEQFF
once	TRBD1	TRBJ1-2	TRBV6-5	CASSYRPGTGDYSYTF
-	TRBD1	TRBJ2-1	TRBV18	CASSRQGASYNEQFF
-	-	TRBJ1-1	TRBV7-9	CASSHSGGGAFF
few	-	TRBJ2-7	TRBV15	CATSRANSYEQYF
once	TRBD2	TRBJ2-1	TRBV20-1	CSASREGDEQFF
-	-	TRBJ1-2	TRBV4-2	CASSQDLQSYGYTF
few	TRBD2	TRBJ2-1	TRBV7-9	CASSLTTSGSSYNEQFF
-	TRBD2	TRBJ2-1	TRBV29-1	CSVGRERYNEQFF